Given below is one T cell receptor beta chain in context. Each CDR3 protein is one row after TCRdb ran MiXCR on the RACE reads. The table has about 120,000 distinct CDR3 sequences, approximately 11% seen once. These data come from a study of human T cells and chemical hapten exposure. Described time point: patch test 3, about 24 weeks after DPC sensitization. The sample's treatment: therapeutic diphenylcyclopropenone sensitization with weekly scalp DPC. The CDR3 is made up of 17 amino acids. Per germline, CDR1 MNHNY and CDR2 SVGAGI (reference sequence). Trimming stripped 2 bases from V and 8 bases from J, with 21 bases between.

This sample comprised whole blood, obtained in connection with sensitization to the hapten diphenylcyclopropenone (DPC). The genes are TRBV6-6 and TRBJ1-4; maybe TRBD1 (5 bases). This receptor was identified in a woman between 50 and 59 years old with alopecia areata. Some clones in this sample may be carry-over from other donors' samples. CDR3 sequence: CASSYSHSPGGVEKLFF. In DNA form, the CDR3 reads TGTGCCAGCAGTTACAGCCACTCCCCGGGAGGGGTGGAAAAACTGTTTTTT.